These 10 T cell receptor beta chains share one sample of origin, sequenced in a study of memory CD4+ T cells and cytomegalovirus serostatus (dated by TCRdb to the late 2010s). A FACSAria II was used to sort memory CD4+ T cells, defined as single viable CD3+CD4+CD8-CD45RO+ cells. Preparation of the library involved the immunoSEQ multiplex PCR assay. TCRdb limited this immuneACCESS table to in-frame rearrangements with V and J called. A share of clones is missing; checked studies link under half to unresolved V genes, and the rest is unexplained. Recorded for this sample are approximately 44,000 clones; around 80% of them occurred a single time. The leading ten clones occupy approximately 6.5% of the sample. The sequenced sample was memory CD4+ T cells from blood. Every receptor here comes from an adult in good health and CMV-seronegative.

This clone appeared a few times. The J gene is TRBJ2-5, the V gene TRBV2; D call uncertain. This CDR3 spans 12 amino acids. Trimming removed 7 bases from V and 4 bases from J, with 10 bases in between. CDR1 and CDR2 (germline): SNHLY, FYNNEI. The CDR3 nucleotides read TGTGCCAGCAAAGTTAGTCGAGAGACCCAGTACTTC. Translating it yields CASKVSRETQYF.

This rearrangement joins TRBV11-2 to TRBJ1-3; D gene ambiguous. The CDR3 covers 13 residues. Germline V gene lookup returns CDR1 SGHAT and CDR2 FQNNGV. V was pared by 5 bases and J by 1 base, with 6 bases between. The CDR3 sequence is CASSAPSGNTIYF. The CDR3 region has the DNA TGTGCCAGCAGCGCCCCGTCTGGAAACACCATATATTTT. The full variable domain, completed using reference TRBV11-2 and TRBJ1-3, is EAGVAQSPRYKIIEKRQSVAFWCNPISGHATLYWYQQILGQGPKLLIQFQNNGVVDDSQLPKDRFSAERLKGVDSTLKIQPAKLEDSAVYLCASSAPSGNTIYFGEGSWLTVV.

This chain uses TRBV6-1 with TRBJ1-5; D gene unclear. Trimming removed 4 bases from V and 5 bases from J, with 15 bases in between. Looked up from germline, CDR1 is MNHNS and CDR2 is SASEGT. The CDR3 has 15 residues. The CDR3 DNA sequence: TGTGCCAGCAGTGCCTTTCCTCTCGCTGATCAGCCCCAGCATTTT. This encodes CASSAFPLADQPQHF.

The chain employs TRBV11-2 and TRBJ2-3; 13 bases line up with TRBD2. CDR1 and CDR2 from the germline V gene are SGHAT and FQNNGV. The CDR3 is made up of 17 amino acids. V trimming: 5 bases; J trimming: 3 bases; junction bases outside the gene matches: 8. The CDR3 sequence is CASSIGLAGVGTDTQYF. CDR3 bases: TGTGCCAGCAGCATAGGACTAGCGGGAGTTGGTACAGATACGCAGTATTTT.

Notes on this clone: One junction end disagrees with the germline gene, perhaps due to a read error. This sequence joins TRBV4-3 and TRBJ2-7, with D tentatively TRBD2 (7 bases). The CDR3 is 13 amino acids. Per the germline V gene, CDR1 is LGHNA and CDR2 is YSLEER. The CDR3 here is CASSQDRGGNLAF. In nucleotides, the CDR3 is TGCGCCAGCAGCCAAGATAGGGGGGGGAACCTAGCCTTC.

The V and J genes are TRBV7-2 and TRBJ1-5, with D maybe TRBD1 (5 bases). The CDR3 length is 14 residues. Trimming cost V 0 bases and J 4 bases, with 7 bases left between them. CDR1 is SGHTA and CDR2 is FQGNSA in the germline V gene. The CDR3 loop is CASSLAAGNQPQHF. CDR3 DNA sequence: TGTGCCAGCAGCTTAGCGGCAGGGAATCAGCCCCAGCATTTT.

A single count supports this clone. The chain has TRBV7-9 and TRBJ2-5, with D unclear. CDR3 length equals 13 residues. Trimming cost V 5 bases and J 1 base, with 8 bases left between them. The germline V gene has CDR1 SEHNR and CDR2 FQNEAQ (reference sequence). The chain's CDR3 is CASSIRAQETQYF. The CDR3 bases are TGTGCCAGCAGCATTCGGGCCCAAGAGACCCAGTACTTC.

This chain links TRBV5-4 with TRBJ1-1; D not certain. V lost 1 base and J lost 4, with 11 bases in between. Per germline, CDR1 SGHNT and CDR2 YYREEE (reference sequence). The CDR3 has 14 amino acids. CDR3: CASSLKEEGTEAFF. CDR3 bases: TGTGCCAGCAGCTTGAAGGAGGAGGGCACTGAAGCTTTCTTT. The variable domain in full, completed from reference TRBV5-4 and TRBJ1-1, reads ETGVTQSPTHLIKTRGQQVTLRCSSQSGHNTVSWYQQALGQGPQFIFQYYREEENGRGNFPPRFSGLQFPNYSSELNVNALELDDSALYLCASSLKEEGTEAFFGQGTRLTVV.

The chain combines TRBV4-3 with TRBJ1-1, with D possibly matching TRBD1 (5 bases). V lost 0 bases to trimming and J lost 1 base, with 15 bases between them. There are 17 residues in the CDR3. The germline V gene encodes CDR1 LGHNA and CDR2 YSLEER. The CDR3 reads CASSQDVAGPRNTEAFF. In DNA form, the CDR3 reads TGCGCCAGCAGCCAAGATGTCGCGGGACCGCGGAACACTGAAGCTTTCTTT.

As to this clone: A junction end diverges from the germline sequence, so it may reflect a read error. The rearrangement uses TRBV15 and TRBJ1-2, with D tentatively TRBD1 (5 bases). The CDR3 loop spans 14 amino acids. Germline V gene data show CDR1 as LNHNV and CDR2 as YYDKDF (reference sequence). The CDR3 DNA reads TGTGCCACCAGCAGAGATCTTCAGGGCGCGGATAGAGCCTTC. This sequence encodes CATSRDLQGADRAF.